These 4 T cell receptor beta chains came from one sample sequenced in a study of cytomegalovirus exposure and HLA in healthy donors. It was with 60 Vbeta and 13 Jbeta primers that the PCR ran. The repertoire was sequenced with immunoSEQ multiplex PCR; TCRdb's copy has only in-frame clones and lacks some. This sample has some 150,000 clones; about 82% occur once, and the top ten carry 6% to 9%. Sequencing used PBMCs. These TCRs come from a woman aged 25-40 years in good health and CMV-seropositive.

V usage is TRBV10-3 and J usage is TRBJ1-3; D ambiguous. Trimming left V 3 bases short and J 9 bases short, with 9 bases between. This CDR3 is built from 12 residues. Germline CDR1 and CDR2: ENHRY and SYGVKD. The CDR3 is CAISDSGSTIYF. CDR3 DNA sequence: TGTGCCATCAGTGACTCCGGGTCCACCATATATTTT.

The genes are TRBV27 and TRBJ2-7; 7 positions match TRBD2. The CDR3 sequence is 15 residues long. V was pared by 3 bases and J by 0 bases, with 5 bases of the junction left unmatched. Germline-derived CDR1 and CDR2 are MNHEY and SMNVEV (reference sequence). The CDR3 loop reads CASSFGGYNSYEQYF. The CDR3 bases are TGTGCCAGCAGTTTCGGGGGGTATAACTCCTACGAGCAGTACTTC.

As to this clone: Germline and junction disagree at one end, which may indicate a read error. The chain uses TRBV11-2 and TRBJ1-1; D might be TRBD1 (6 bases). Germline CDR1 SGHAT, CDR2 FQNNGV. The CDR3 runs to 15 residues. The CDR3 sequence is CASRSNRATNTETFF. CDR3 sequence (DNA): TGTGCCAGTCGATCGAACAGGGCCACGAACACTGAAACTTTCTTT.

V is TRBV18 and J is TRBJ2-6; 15 bases fit TRBD2. J was trimmed by 2 bases and V by 1 base; bases with no gene match: 3. This CDR3 is 19 amino acids long. CDR1 KGHSH and CDR2 LQKENI come from the germline V gene. The DNA for the CDR3 is TGTGCCAGCTCACCACGGACTAGCGGGGGGGCCCCTGGGGCCAACGTCCTGACTTTC. Its protein is CASSPRTSGGAPGANVLTF.